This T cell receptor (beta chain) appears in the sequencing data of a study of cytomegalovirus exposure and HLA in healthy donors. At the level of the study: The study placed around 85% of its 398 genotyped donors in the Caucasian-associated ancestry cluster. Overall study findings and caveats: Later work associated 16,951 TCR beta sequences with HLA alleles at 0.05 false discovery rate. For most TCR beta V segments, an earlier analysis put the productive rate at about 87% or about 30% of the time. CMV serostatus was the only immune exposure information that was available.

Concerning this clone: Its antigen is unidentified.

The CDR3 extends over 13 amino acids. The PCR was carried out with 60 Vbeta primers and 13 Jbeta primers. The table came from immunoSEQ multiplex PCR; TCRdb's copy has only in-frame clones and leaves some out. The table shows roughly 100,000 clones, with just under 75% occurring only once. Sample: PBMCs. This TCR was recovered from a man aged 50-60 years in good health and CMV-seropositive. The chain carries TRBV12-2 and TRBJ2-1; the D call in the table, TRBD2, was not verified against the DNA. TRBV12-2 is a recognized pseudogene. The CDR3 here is CASRLWREGEQFF. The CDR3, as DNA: TGTGCAAGTCGCTTATGGCGGGAAGGAGAGCAGTTCTTC.